This T cell receptor beta chain derives from a study of blood T cell repertoires in COVID-19. Study-level background: T cells, B-cell-depleted T cells, or PBMCs provided the cDNA or gDNA that served as material.

The CDR3 covers 13 residues. The V end was cut by 5 bases, the J end by 6 bases, with 10 bases between. CDR1 and CDR2 from the germline V gene are MDHEN and SYDVKM. Using immunoSEQ multiplex PCR, the repertoire was profiled, and TCRdb retains in-frame clones only, with some absent. The data contain nearly 250,000 clones, about 89% of them singletons. V and J are TRBV28 and TRBJ2-2, with D hard to call. The clonotype comes from a woman aged 60-75 years who had recovered from COVID-19. The sequenced material came from peripheral blood. The CDR3 DNA reads TGTGCCAGCAGTCCCCTGGCAGCCGGGGAGCTGTTTTTT. Protein product: CASSPLAAGELFF.